The present entry profiles one T cell receptor (beta chain) with its context. Its specific antigen is unknown. Base quality data are lacking; no much larger clone is found one base away. TCR libraries were generated with the immunoSEQ multiplex PCR assay, using TCR-beta and/or TCR-alpha/delta assays for each sample. The amplified TCR libraries were sequenced using the Illumina high-throughput platform. Under the source paper's analysis protocol: Clustering and dimensionality reduction relied on pairwise TCRdist distances among GMM-specific receptors from T cells that were either sorted ex vivo or expanded in vitro. Each clinical repertoire was assigned a mean NN-distance score, defined as the average TCRdist to the nearest 10% of tetramer-positive reference sequences. GEM TCR motif frequency was calculated as the fraction of unique TCRs that matched known GEM sequences by V/J usage and CDR3 length. Active tuberculosis was classified by linear discriminant analysis with leave-one-out cross-validation, implemented in scikit-learn. TCRdb limited this immuneACCESS table to in-frame rearrangements with V and J called. A share of clones is missing; checked studies link under half to unresolved V genes, and the rest is unexplained. The D gene and trimming were derived from the DNA, and the V and J assignments and clone size from that table. For this sample there are about 22,000 clones; roughly 97% appear just once. The ten largest account for 6.2% of the sample.

The data originate from a study of T cells in tuberculosis (dated by TCRdb to 2016 to 2019). Concerning the study at large: The study combined CD1B tetramers and high-throughput TCR immunosequencing to characterize T cells specific for the mycobacterial lipid antigen glucose monomycolate (GMM). A South African clinical cohort compared IGRA-negative adolescents, IGRA-positive adolescents with latent tuberculosis and adults with active tuberculosis, ten per group.

Study-level results and caveats: Compared with IGRA-negative controls, TCR-alpha repertoires from active tuberculosis had smaller mean NN-distances to GMM-specific TCRs, which suggests that these TCRs underwent clonal expansion. Clinical samples were chosen by availability of cryopreserved specimens, and active tuberculosis cases were adults while controls were adolescents. A classifier using the diverse GMM-specific repertoire reached approximately 90% accuracy (AUROC around 0.9), compared with 60% to 75% accuracy using GEM motif frequencies. Shorter CDR3-alpha lengths in active tuberculosis patients partly drove the smaller NN-distances, and the TCR-beta difference was not statistically significant.

At study entry, adolescents were screened for latent tuberculosis infection using a tuberculin skin test and the QuantiFERON-TB GOLD In-Tube IGRA. Immunosequencing of unsorted cryopreserved PBMC covered, on average, approximately 100,000 T cells per clinical donor. Eleven high schools in the Worcester region of the Western Cape, South Africa, served as enrollment sites for adolescents aged 12 to 18 years. Ten M. tuberculosis-infected and some 10 uninfected adolescents were selected with matching for age and sex. Adolescent PBMC were isolated from freshly drawn heparinized blood by density centrifugation and cryopreserved. The CDR3, cysteine through phenylalanine, is 14 amino acids long. Only the CDR3 part of the read is kept: 42 bases, read in frame from the first base. V loses 8 bases of germline sequence and J loses 1 base, and the interval between the two ends is 13 bases. From the germline V gene (reference sequence), CDR1 is LNHDA and CDR2 is SQIVND.

This sequence was found in a donor between 10 and 29 years old with latent tuberculosis or without tuberculosis infection. The specimen was PBMCs. The receptor chain draws on TRBV19 and TRBJ2-3; D gene: possibly TRBD1, on 5 matching bases. CDR3 sequence: CASSTGPRTDTQYF. The DNA is TGTGCCAGTTCCACAGGTCCCCGCACAGATACGCAGTATTTT.